These T cell receptor beta chains were read from a single sample in a study of technical replicates of blood from several donors. Assay: immunoSEQ multiplex PCR; the TCRdb copy retains only in-frame clones and omits some. Found here are around 98,000 clones, approximately 96% of them singletons; the top ten hold roughly 0.23%. The sample was T cells isolated from PBMCs. Every receptor here comes from a human donor in good health. CDR3s include the opening cysteine and the closing phenylalanine or tryptophan. The D gene is left open where the match is weak. Clone size is stated in some rows and not others, as once, few, many or a class when expanded.

DNA: TGTGCCATCAGGGGGGGGACCGGGACTCAAGAGACCCAGTACTTC; CDR3: CAIRGGTGTQETQYF; J: TRBJ2-5; V: TRBV10-3; size: .; D: TRBD2
DNA: TGCGCCAGCAGCCCGGGGACAGGGGGTTTAAACGAGCAGTACTTC; CDR3: CASSPGTGGLNEQYF; J: TRBJ2-7; V: TRBV5-1; size: .; D: TRBD1
DNA: TGCGCCAGCAGCTTGGAATCGCGCTCCTACGAGCAGTACTTC; CDR3: CASSLESRSYEQYF; J: TRBJ2-7; V: TRBV5-1; size: .; D: .
DNA: TGCGCCAGCAGCCAAGTATGGACAGATTACGAGCAGTACTTC; CDR3: CASSQVWTDYEQYF; J: TRBJ2-7; V: TRBV4-1; size: .; D: .
DNA: TGTGCCAGCAGCTTAAAGCAGGGGGCAGGGTTGAATGAGCAGTTCTTC; CDR3: CASSLKQGAGLNEQFF; J: TRBJ2-1; V: TRBV7-3; size: .; D: TRBD1
DNA: TGTGCCAGCAGCTTGGGTTCCGGGACAGGGACCTACGAGCAGTACTTC; CDR3: CASSLGSGTGTYEQYF; J: TRBJ2-7; V: TRBV5-8; size: .; D: TRBD1
DNA: TGCGCCAGTCACCTCTGGGGAGGTAACAATGAGCAGTTCTTC; CDR3: CASHLWGGNNEQFF; J: TRBJ2-1; V: TRBV5-1; size: .; D: .
DNA: TGTGCCAGCAGCCACAAAGAACAGGTAACCTACAATGAGCAGTTCTTC; CDR3: CASSHKEQVTYNEQFF; J: TRBJ2-1; V: TRBV7-8; size: .; D: .
DNA: TGTGCCAGCAGCTCGCGGGCCGAAAACTTATATGGCTACACCTTC; CDR3: CASSSRAENLYGYTF; J: TRBJ1-2; V: TRBV7-6; size: .; D: .
DNA: TGCGCCAGCAGCCAAGATAGGAGGAGCGGGGCGTTGGCTATGGCCTACAATGAGCAGTTCTTC; CDR3: CASSQDRRSGALAMAYNEQFF; J: TRBJ2-1; V: TRBV4-1; size: once; D: TRBD2
DNA: TGTGCCAGTAGGTGGGCGGGAGGGCAGGGCACCGGGGAGCTGTTTTTT; CDR3: CASRWAGGQGTGELFF; J: TRBJ2-2; V: TRBV19; size: .; D: TRBD2
DNA: TGTGCCAGCTCTTCCGGGACAGCAAATGAAAAACTGTTTTTT; CDR3: CASSSGTANEKLFF; J: TRBJ1-4; V: TRBV9; size: once; D: TRBD1
DNA: TGTGCCAGCAGCCCCGGACTTTTCTACGAGCAGTACTTC; CDR3: CASSPGLFYEQYF; J: TRBJ2-7; V: TRBV7-9; size: .; D: .
DNA: TGTGCCAGCAGCCGTGGACAGAGCGAGCAGTACTTC; CDR3: CASSRGQSEQYF; J: TRBJ2-7; V: TRBV6-5; size: .; D: .
DNA: TGCGCCAGCAGCTTGGGAATTAGCGAGGACACGCAGTATTTT; CDR3: CASSLGISEDTQYF; J: TRBJ2-3; V: TRBV5-1; size: .; D: .
DNA: TGTGCCAGCAGATTACACCCCCAGGCGAACACTGAAGCTTTCTTT; CDR3: CASRLHPQANTEAFF; J: TRBJ1-1; V: TRBV6-4; size: .; D: .
DNA: TGCGCCAGCAGCTTGGGACTAGATACTAGCTCCTACAATGAGCAGTTCTTC; CDR3: CASSLGLDTSSYNEQFF; J: TRBJ2-1; V: TRBV5-1; size: .; D: .
DNA: TGTGCCAGCAGCCCGGGACTAGCGGATTACGAGCAGTACTTC; CDR3: CASSPGLADYEQYF; J: TRBJ2-7; V: TRBV7-2; size: .; D: TRBD2
DNA: TGTGCCAGCAATGGCGGGGGACGGAGCTATGGCTACACCTTC; CDR3: CASNGGGRSYGYTF; J: TRBJ1-2; V: TRBV2; size: .; D: .
DNA: TGTGCCAGTAGGGAGTACACTGAAGCTTTCTTT; CDR3: CASREYTEAFF; J: TRBJ1-1; V: TRBV19; size: .; D: .
DNA: TGCGCCAGCAGCTTTCCGGGACTAGCGGGATCAGAGACCCAGTACTTC; CDR3: CASSFPGLAGSETQYF; J: TRBJ2-5; V: TRBV5-1; size: .; D: TRBD2
DNA: TGTGCCAGTAGTACTGGGGACAGGGTATATACAGATACGCAGTATTTT; CDR3: CASSTGDRVYTDTQYF; J: TRBJ2-3; V: TRBV19; size: .; D: TRBD1
DNA: TGTGCCAGCAGCCTACCGAGGGGGAGCGCTGAAGCTTTCTTT; CDR3: CASSLPRGSAEAFF; J: TRBJ1-1; V: TRBV7-9; size: once; D: .
DNA: TGTGCCAGCAGCGGATTGGAGCGGGGGTTCTCCTACAATGAGCAGTTCTTC; CDR3: CASSGLERGFSYNEQFF; J: TRBJ2-1; V: TRBV11-1; size: .; D: TRBD2
DNA: TGCGCCAGCAGCACACTTGTGGTCGGGAGAGAGATCTACGAGCAGTACTTC; CDR3: CASSTLVVGREIYEQYF; J: TRBJ2-7; V: TRBV5-1; size: .; D: .
DNA: TGTGCCAGCAGTTACTCGACAGGGGGCTATGGAAACACCATATATTTT; CDR3: CASSYSTGGYGNTIYF; J: TRBJ1-3; V: TRBV6-6; size: .; D: TRBD1
DNA: TGTGCCTGCTGGGTTGGGGGAGGCGAGCAGTACTTC; CDR3: CACWVGGGEQYF; J: TRBJ2-7; V: TRBV7-8; size: .; D: .
DNA: TGTGCCAGCAGCCCCCGGGACAGGGGGCTTCCGGTACCTCCTGGTACGCAGTATTTT; CDR3: CASSPRDRGLPVPPGTQYF; J: TRBJ2-3; V: TRBV7-9; size: .; D: TRBD1
DNA: TGTGCCAGCAGTGGGCCCGGGACAGCTGGCGAGCAGTACTTC; CDR3: CASSGPGTAGEQYF; J: TRBJ2-7; V: TRBV25-1; size: .; D: TRBD1
DNA: TGTGCCAGCAGCATGGGACTAGCGGGGGGGAATGAGCAGTTCTTC; CDR3: CASSMGLAGGNEQFF; J: TRBJ2-1; V: TRBV11-3; size: .; D: TRBD2
DNA: TGTGCCAGCAGTTACTCAGCCGGACAGGCGAATGAAAAACTGTTTTTT; CDR3: CASSYSAGQANEKLFF; J: TRBJ1-4; V: TRBV6-5; size: .; D: TRBD1
DNA: TGTGCCAGCCAGGGGCAGGGGACAAACTCTGGAAACACCATATATTTT; CDR3: CASQGQGTNSGNTIYF; J: TRBJ1-3; V: TRBV9; size: .; D: .
DNA: TGTGCCAGCACCCCGCGGGCTAGAGGGCTAGCGGGCACAGATACGCAGTATTTT; CDR3: CASTPRARGLAGTDTQYF; J: TRBJ2-3; V: TRBV2; size: .; D: TRBD2
DNA: TGTGCCAGCAGCGGGGACAGGGCGGACAATGAGCAGTTCTTC; CDR3: CASSGDRADNEQFF; J: TRBJ2-1; V: TRBV5-5; size: .; D: TRBD1
DNA: TGTGCCAGCAGTTTACGAGGCGAATATACGCAGTATTTT; CDR3: CASSLRGEYTQYF; J: TRBJ2-3; V: TRBV28; size: .; D: .
DNA: TGTGCCAGCAGTTACCAGGGTCTGGGCAACTATGGCTACACCTTC; CDR3: CASSYQGLGNYGYTF; J: TRBJ1-2; V: TRBV6-5; size: .; D: .
DNA: TGTGCCAGCTCTCAGGAGGGGGCACCCTACGAGCAGTACTTC; CDR3: CASSQEGAPYEQYF; J: TRBJ2-7; V: TRBV18; size: .; D: .
DNA: TGTGCTAGTGGTTTTCCCCTATCGTTTTCCTCTGGAAACACCATATATTTT; CDR3: CASGFPLSFSSGNTIYF; J: TRBJ1-3; V: TRBV12-5; size: once; D: .
DNA: TGTGCCAGCAGTGACAGGATTTCTGGAAACACCATATATTTT; CDR3: CASSDRISGNTIYF; J: TRBJ1-3; V: TRBV25-1; size: .; D: .
DNA: TGCAGCGTCCGGCGGGGGGGCCTTAACAATGAGCAGTTCTTC; CDR3: CSVRRGGLNNEQFF; J: TRBJ2-1; V: TRBV29-1; size: .; D: TRBD2
DNA: TGCGCCAGCAGCCACTCAAGGGGTACTAGCGGGAGGAAGGAGACCCAGTACTTC; CDR3: CASSHSRGTSGRKETQYF; J: TRBJ2-5; V: TRBV4-1; size: .; D: TRBD2
DNA: TGCGCCAGCAGCCAAGATAGGGGTACAGGCGACGGAAACACCATATATTTT; CDR3: CASSQDRGTGDGNTIYF; J: TRBJ1-3; V: TRBV4-1; size: .; D: .
DNA: TGTGCCAGCAACCTGGACAGGGCCGAGACCCAGTACTTC; CDR3: CASNLDRAETQYF; J: TRBJ2-5; V: TRBV6-1; size: .; D: TRBD1
DNA: TGTGCCAGCAGCCCCCGGGATAGCGGGGGCACCGGGGAGCTGTTTTTT; CDR3: CASSPRDSGGTGELFF; J: TRBJ2-2; V: TRBV9; size: .; D: TRBD2
DNA: TGCGCCAGCAGCCAACTCCTTCTAGTTCGAACAGATACGCAGTATTTT; CDR3: CASSQLLLVRTDTQYF; J: TRBJ2-3; V: TRBV4-1; size: .; D: .
DNA: TGTGCCAGCAGCAAAAGTCATTCGGGGGATCAGCCCCAGCATTTT; CDR3: CASSKSHSGDQPQHF; J: TRBJ1-5; V: TRBV7-2; size: .; D: .
DNA: TGTGCCAGCTCACCGACGCAGGGGAATGAGCAGTACTTC; CDR3: CASSPTQGNEQYF; J: TRBJ2-7; V: TRBV18; size: .; D: .
DNA: TGTGCCAGCAGTTCGGCCGGTTTCCGGGACAGGGTATCGGACTTC; CDR3: CASSSAGFRDRVSDF; J: TRBJ2-7; V: TRBV28; size: .; D: TRBD1
DNA: TGTGCCAGCAGCCAGCGGGCGGTGATCTACAATGAGCAGTTCTTC; CDR3: CASSQRAVIYNEQFF; J: TRBJ2-1; V: TRBV6-5; size: .; D: .
DNA: TGCGCCAGCAGCCAAGTACTAGCGGCCAAAAACATTCAGTACTTC; CDR3: CASSQVLAAKNIQYF; J: TRBJ2-4; V: TRBV4-1; size: once; D: TRBD2
DNA: TGTGCCAGCAGTTTATCGACGGGACTAGCGGGGGAGAACACCGGGGAGCTGTTTTTT; CDR3: CASSLSTGLAGENTGELFF; J: TRBJ2-2; V: TRBV27; size: .; D: TRBD2
DNA: TGCGCCAGCAGCCAGCAGGACAGGTGGTGGGAGCAGTACTTC; CDR3: CASSQQDRWWEQYF; J: TRBJ2-7; V: TRBV5-1; size: .; D: TRBD1
DNA: TGTGCCAGCAGCCGTCTAGCGGGAGATGTAAATACGCAGTATTTT; CDR3: CASSRLAGDVNTQYF; J: TRBJ2-3; V: TRBV27; size: .; D: TRBD2